The TCR beta chain described here comes from a study of cytomegalovirus exposure and HLA in healthy donors. Study as a whole: Some 180 million T cells yielded 110 million or so unique TCR beta sequences in earlier analysis. Overall study results and limits: Reportedly, a later analysis found an Asian-associated ancestry cluster had fewer N-insertions than the approximately 640-donor mean. In the analysis, some V segments, TRBV6-2 and TRBV6-3 included, were excluded as indistinguishable.

With 5 bases removed from V and 8 bases from J, the gap between germline ends came to 12 bases. CDR1 is GTSNPN and CDR2 is SVGIG in the germline V gene (reference sequence). The CDR3 totals 11 residues. Each donor was healthy, and each was a bone marrow donor. Vbeta (60) and Jbeta (13) primers were used in the PCR. Profiling relied on immunoSEQ multiplex PCR, and the TCRdb table lists in-frame clones only, not all of them. Counted here are 200,000 or so clones, 80% to 85% occurring once; the ten biggest clones make up less than 3%. A remark on this clone: What it binds is unknown.

The sequenced sample consisted of PBMCs. The chain recombines TRBV30 with TRBJ1-1; a weak D match, TRBD1 (6 bases). The TCR sequence derives from a woman between 40 and 50 years old in good health and CMV-seronegative. The CDR3 sequence: CAWGTRGEAFF. In nucleotides, the CDR3 is TGTGCCTGGGGGACAAGGGGAGAAGCTTTCTTT.